These 7 T cell receptor beta chains were sequenced from one sample in a study of blood T cell repertoires in COVID-19. Generated by immunoSEQ multiplex PCR, the TCRdb table keeps only in-frame clones and is missing some. The sample carries around 150,000 clones, roughly 90% recorded once. Sequenced input: peripheral blood. Source of these receptors: a man aged 30 to 39 with COVID-19, enrolled during active disease.

J is TRBJ2-7 and V is TRBV6-2 or TRBV6-3; the D gene is possibly TRBD1 (6 bases). The CDR3 covers 13 residues. Germline assignment: CDR1 MNHEY and CDR2 SVGEGT. Trimming removed 6 bases at V and 2 bases at J, with 11 bases between. The CDR3 reads CASSRQVPYEQYF. In nucleotides, the CDR3 is TGTGCCAGCAGCAGACAGGTGCCCTACGAGCAGTACTTC.

The CDR3 sequence is CATSVTSGRLNEQFF. The CDR3 nucleotides read TGTGCCACCAGTGTCACTAGCGGGAGGTTAAATGAGCAGTTCTTC. The chain recombines TRBV24-1 with TRBJ2-1; TRBD2 aligns across 12 bases. The CDR3 runs 15 residues. With 5 bases clipped from V and 7 bases from J, the junction kept 5 bases outside the gene matches. The germline CDR1 and CDR2 sequences are KGHDR and SFDVKD.

The chain carries TRBV7-2 and TRBJ1-6; D not resolved. CDR3 length: 15 residues. CDR1 is SGHTA and CDR2 is FQGNSA in the germline V gene. Trimming removed 1 base from V and 9 bases from J, with 13 bases in between. Here the CDR3 DNA reads TGTGCCAGCAGCTTAGTTTCTGACTTTAGTTCACCCCTCCACTTT. The encoded protein is CASSLVSDFSSPLHF.

The chain couples TRBV5-1 to TRBJ1-2; D possibly corresponds to TRBD1 (5 bases). The CDR3 totals 18 residues. The V end was cut by 0 bases, the J end by 6 bases, with 24 bases between. From germline, CDR1 is SGHRS and CDR2 YFSETQ. CDR3 bases: TGCGCCAGCAGCTTGGAGGGTGGGGCATCCTGGGGTCTCAATGGCTACACCTTC. Protein: CASSLEGGASWGLNGYTF.

This clone was counted a single time. This chain connects TRBV9 to TRBJ2-1; 13 nucleotides match TRBD2. From germline, CDR1 is SGDLS and CDR2 YYNGEE. The junction had 3 bases not matched to a gene; V was cut back by 4 bases and J by 5 bases. The CDR3 totals 15 residues. CDR3 sequence (DNA): TGTGCCAGCAGCTCGGGACTAGCGGGACACAATGAGCAGTTCTTC. Translating gives CASSSGLAGHNEQFF.

The V and J genes are TRBV19 and TRBJ1-2; TRBD1 aligns across 9 bases. Trimming removed 5 bases from V and 0 bases from J; junction bases left unmatched: 4. Germline loops: CDR1 LNHDA, CDR2 SQIVND (reference sequence). CDR3 length equals 15 residues. The DNA for the CDR3 is TGTGCCAGTAGTTCACGACAGGGGGCTAACTATGGCTACACCTTC. Residues: CASSSRQGANYGYTF.

This chain joins TRBV5-6 and TRBJ1-1; no definite D call. Germline V gene lookup returns CDR1 SGHDT and CDR2 YYEEEE. The CDR3 covers 15 residues. V lost 4 bases, J lost 6 bases, and 19 bases lay in between. CDR3: CASSLLAGRTSEAFF. The CDR3 DNA reads as TGTGCCAGCAGCCTCCTCGCGGGCAGAACGTCTGAAGCTTTCTTT.